The clone carrying this T cell receptor (beta chain) was seen only a few times. These data belong to a study of cytomegalovirus exposure and HLA in healthy donors. The germline CDR1 and CDR2 sequences are MNHEY and SMNVEV (reference sequence). Trimming removed 3 bases at V and 4 bases at J, with 9 bases between. The CDR3 loop spans 13 amino acids. Amplification used 60 Vbeta primers and 13 Jbeta primers. Generated by immunoSEQ multiplex PCR, the TCRdb table keeps only in-frame clones and is missing some. The sample contains 100,000 or so clones, around 74% of which appear only once. The source of this sequence is a man aged 35-49 years in good health and CMV-seronegative. Sequenced sample: PBMCs. This chain joins TRBV27 and TRBJ2-5, with a tentative D call TRBD1 (5 bases). Written as DNA, the CDR3 is TGTGCCAGCAGTTTTTCAGGGCGAGAGACCCAGTACTTC. Its protein is CASSFSGRETQYF.